A single sample gave rise to the 18 T cell receptor beta chains below, sequenced in a study of T cell responses to AZD1222 COVID-19 vaccine. Clones were read by immunoSEQ multiplex PCR, and TCRdb kept only the in-frame ones, dropping some. The sample shows approximately 100,000 clones, about 93% of them seen only once. The material was peripheral blood, obtained on day 0 of AZD1222 vaccination. These receptors originate from an adult in good health.

The CDR3 coding sequence is TGCAGTGCTATAGCGGCTTCCGAGCAGTTCTTC. This sequence encodes CSAIAASEQFF. The V and J genes are TRBV20-1 and TRBJ2-1; weak D call: TRBD2 (6 bases). The CDR3 is 11 residues long. Trimming pared 4 bases from V and 10 bases from J, leaving 11 bases between. Germline CDR1 DFQATT, CDR2 SNEGSKA (reference sequence).

This chain uses TRBV6-5 with TRBJ1-3, with unresolved D. Germline lookup yields CDR1 MNHEY and CDR2 SVGAGI. The ends were cut back, 5 bases at V and 4 bases at J, with 12 bases in the middle. CDR3 length: 14 residues. For the CDR3, the DNA is TGTGCCAGCAGTAAAACCCTGGGGGGAAACACCATATATTTT. Translating gives CASSKTLGGNTIYF.

This clone was seen a few times. The rearrangement links TRBV3-1 (or the pseudogene TRBV3-2) to TRBJ1-4, with 8 bases matching TRBD1. V was pared by 6 bases and J by 13 bases, with 4 bases of the junction left unmatched. Germline V CDR1 and CDR2: LGHDT, YNNKEL (reference sequence). This CDR3 has 11 amino acids. The CDR3, as DNA: TGTGCCAGCAGTACACAGGGGGGACTGTTTTTT. Translation gives CASSTQGGLFF.

This clone was found once. V gene TRBV28 combines with J gene TRBJ2-2, with D tentatively TRBD2 (6 bases). V gave up 8 bases and J gave up 4 bases, with 8 bases separating them. The CDR3 contains 12 residues. Germline V CDR1 and CDR2: MDHEN, SYDVKM. CDR3 sequence (DNA): TGTGCCAGCGCCGGGGGCACCGGGGAGCTGTTTTTT. This codes for CASAGGTGELFF.

The chain links TRBV19 to TRBJ2-2; D might be TRBD2 (5 bases). Looked up from germline, CDR1 is LNHDA and CDR2 is SQIVND (reference sequence). V lost 1 base to trimming and J lost 6 bases, with 18 bases between them. This CDR3 comprises 17 residues. Written as DNA, the CDR3 is TGTGCCAGTAGTATAGTTGGGCACTCCGGGGTCCCCGGGGAGCTGTTTTTT. Protein sequence: CASSIVGHSGVPGELFF. Using reference TRBV19 and TRBJ2-2 for the parts outside the CDR3, the full variable domain is DGGITQSPKYLFRKEGQNVTLSCEQNLNHDAMYWYRQDPGQGLRLIYYSQIVNDFQKGDIAEGYSVSREKKESFPLTVTSAQKNPTAFYLCASSIVGHSGVPGELFFGEGSRLTVL.

This sequence joins TRBV15 and TRBJ1-6, with D uncertain. Germline lookup yields CDR1 LNHNV and CDR2 YYDKDF (reference sequence). Trimming stripped 0 bases from V and 0 bases from J, with 6 bases between. The CDR3 is made up of 16 amino acids. CDR3 residues: CATSRDLRSYNSPLHF. In DNA, the CDR3 is TGTGCCACCAGCAGAGATCTCCGCTCCTATAATTCACCCCTCCACTTT. Combining the CDR3 with reference TRBV15 and TRBJ1-6 gives the whole variable domain DAMVIQNPRYQVTQFGKPVTLSCSQTLNHNVMYWYQQKSSQAPKLLFHYYDKDFNNEADTPDNFQSRRPNTSFCFLDIRSPGLGDTAMYLCATSRDLRSYNSPLHFGNGTRLTVT.

This chain joins TRBV6-1 and TRBJ1-6; no clear D gene. The CDR3 extends over 16 amino acids. Germline CDR1 MNHNS, CDR2 SASEGT. The V end lost 0 bases, the J end lost 0 bases, and 6 bases lay between the germline ends. This chain's CDR3 is CASSEAVSSYNSPLHF. CDR3 bases: TGTGCCAGCAGTGAAGCGGTAAGCTCCTATAATTCACCCCTCCACTTT.

V and J are TRBV7-9 and TRBJ2-7, with 7 nucleotides matching TRBD2. Trimming cost V 4 bases and J 2 bases; bases outside gene matches: 2. Germline CDR1 reads SEHNR; CDR2 reads FQNEAQ (reference sequence). The CDR3 is 13 amino acids. The CDR3 here is CASSSGGPYEQYF. CDR3 in DNA: TGTGCCAGCAGCTCGGGGGGTCCCTACGAGCAGTACTTC. The whole variable domain, filled in from reference TRBV7-9 and TRBJ2-7, reads DTGVSQNPRHKITKRGQNVTFRCDPISEHNRLYWYRQTLGQGPEFLTYFQNEAQLEKSRLLSDRFSAERPKGSFSTLEIQRTEQGDSAMYLCASSSGGPYEQYFGPGTRLTVT.

For the CDR3, the DNA is TGTGCCAGCAGTTCGACAGGGGGCGGGGAAAAACTGTTTTTT. Encoded protein: CASSSTGGGEKLFF. The V gene is TRBV28, the J gene TRBJ1-4; 10 nucleotides align to TRBD1. The V segment lost 4 bases and the J segment 8 bases; nucleotides outside the gene matches: 4. Per the germline V gene, CDR1 is MDHEN and CDR2 is SYDVKM. This CDR3 comprises 14 residues. Supplemented by reference TRBV28 and TRBJ1-4, the full variable domain reads DVKVTQSSRYLVKRTGEKVFLECVQDMDHENMFWYRQDPGLGLRLIYFSYDVKMKEKGDIPEGYSVSREKKERFSLILESASTNQTSMYLCASSSTGGGEKLFFGSGTQLSVL.

The sample holds a few counts of this clone. The chain joins TRBV2 to TRBJ2-3; TRBD2 matches 8 bases. The germline V gene encodes CDR1 SNHLY and CDR2 FYNNEI. After removal of 2 bases from V and 4 bases from J, the junction contained 5 bases not matched to a gene. This CDR3 spans 15 amino acids. The CDR3 bases are TGTGCCAGCAGTGAACCGGGACTAGAGGCAGATACGCAGTATTTT. The encoded protein is CASSEPGLEADTQYF.

The rearrangement joins TRBV19 to TRBJ1-5, with D possibly TRBD1 on 5 matching bases. Germline V gene lookup returns CDR1 LNHDA and CDR2 SQIVND (reference sequence). The CDR3 totals 15 residues. V was pared by 5 bases and J by 0 bases, with 11 bases between. CDR3 in DNA: TGTGCCAGTAGTGTGGAGGGGTATAGCAATCAGCCCCAGCATTTT. Amino acids: CASSVEGYSNQPQHF.

The rearrangement links TRBV6-5 to TRBJ1-2, with a tentative D call TRBD1 (5 bases). The CDR3 runs to 13 residues. From germline, CDR1 is MNHEY and CDR2 SVGAGI. V was clipped by 8 bases and J by 2 bases, with 12 bases between them. CDR3 sequence reads: CASGGTGNYGYTF. In nucleotides, the CDR3 is TGTGCCAGCGGGGGGACGGGAAACTATGGCTACACCTTC.

The chain recombines TRBV4-1 with TRBJ2-2; the D is unclear. The ends were cut back, 3 bases at V and 5 bases at J, with 7 bases in the middle. This CDR3 is 13 amino acids long. Germline CDR1 and CDR2: MGHRA and YSYEKL. The CDR3 region has the DNA TGCGCCAGCAGCCATGATTGGACCGGGGAGCTGTTTTTT. This codes for CASSHDWTGELFF.

This clone has only one observation. The chain carries TRBV10-2 and TRBJ1-2; TRBD1 aligns across 8 bases. Germline values: CDR1 WSHSY, CDR2 SAAADI. The CDR3 length is 13 residues. The V and J ends lost 9 bases and 1 base, in that order; junction bases with no gene match: 4. The CDR3, as DNA: TGCGCCAGTACAGGGGGGCTTAACTATGGCTACACCTTC. This sequence encodes CASTGGLNYGYTF.

The genes are TRBV9 and TRBJ2-1; D remains ambiguous. The germline CDR1 and CDR2 sequences are SGDLS and YYNGEE. CDR3 length: 13 residues. The ends were cut back, 0 bases at V and 9 bases at J, with 10 bases in the middle. The CDR3 protein is CASSVGFGFEQFF. As DNA, the CDR3 is TGTGCCAGCAGCGTAGGGTTCGGATTTGAGCAGTTCTTC. The full variable domain, rest sourced from reference TRBV9 and TRBJ2-1, is DSGVTQTPKHLITATGQRVTLRCSPRSGDLSVYWYQQSLDQGLQFLIQYYNGEERAKGNILERFSAQQFPDLHSELNLSSLELGDSALYFCASSVGFGFEQFFGPGTRLTVL.

The DNA of the CDR3 is TGCGCCAGCACCAAAGACAGGAACACTGAAGCTTTCTTT. Its translation is CASTKDRNTEAFF. The chain is built from TRBV5-1 and TRBJ1-1; TRBD1 is a possible D gene (5 bases). Germline CDR1 is SGHRS and CDR2 is YFSETQ. V was clipped by 6 bases and J by 1 base, with 10 bases between them. This CDR3 contains 13 residues.

J is TRBJ2-1 and V is TRBV5-1, with D possibly matching TRBD2 (5 bases). CDR1 and CDR2 from the germline V gene are SGHRS and YFSETQ. With 1 base removed from V and 0 bases from J, the gap between germline ends came to 17 bases. The CDR3 has 18 amino acids. The CDR3: CASSLLPSGGYSYNEQFF. CDR3 sequence (DNA): TGCGCCAGCAGCTTGCTCCCAAGTGGCGGGTACTCCTACAATGAGCAGTTCTTC. Full variable domain (outside the CDR3, taken from reference TRBV5-1 and TRBJ2-1): KAGVTQTPRYLIKTRGQQVTLSCSPISGHRSVSWYQQTPGQGLQFLFEYFSETQRNKGNFPGRFSGRQFSNSRSEMNVSTLELGDSALYLCASSLLPSGGYSYNEQFFGPGTRLTVL.

The chain is built from TRBV9 and TRBJ2-1, with 10 bases that match TRBD2. Germline CDR1 SGDLS, CDR2 YYNGEE. Germline trimming cut 0 bases from V and 4 bases from J; bases unmatched to any gene: 10. This CDR3 has 18 amino acids. The CDR3: CASSVVPLAGVGYNEQFF. CDR3 bases: TGTGCCAGCAGCGTAGTTCCCCTAGCGGGAGTAGGGTACAATGAGCAGTTCTTC.